This T cell receptor (beta chain) was sequenced in a study of T cell repertoires in cytomegalovirus infection. Overall study findings and caveats: Summed frequency of public TCR beta families distinguished CMV carriers with the relevant HLA. It was HLA-C-restricted CMV-specific TCR beta clonotypes that dominated the response ex vivo.

TCRdb independently ran MiXCR on the reads; one entry per CDR3 protein. The sample shows hundreds of thousands of distinct CDR3 sequences, under 55% of them seen only once. This clonotype has ten or more counts. Its antigen is as yet unknown. Germline assignment: CDR1 SGHTA and CDR2 FQGNSA. The CDR3 runs 14 residues. The ends were cut back, 5 bases at V and 11 bases at J, with 21 bases in the middle. The sequence derives from a human donor in good health (CMV status not recorded). Some clones in this sample may be carry-over from other donors' samples. Sequenced material: cultured PBMCs, taken from culture after CMV antigen stimulation. The chain links TRBV7-2 to TRBJ1-1; a weak D match, TRBD1 (6 bases). The DNA of the CDR3 is TGTGCCAGCAGCGTGGGTCCATCGGACAGTAGGGCTTTCTTT. Translating it yields CASSVGPSDSRAFF.